Many counts were recorded for the clone carrying this TCR beta chain. Trimming shortened V by 2 bases and J by 1 base, and 9 bases separated the two germline ends. CDR3 length: 14 amino acids. Germline loops: CDR1 SGHTA, CDR2 FQGNSA. This entry belongs to a study of T cells in Graves' hyperthyroidism and ophthalmopathy. Amplification of TCR beta CDR3 regions was performed using RNA transcripts as template. The primer set for the first-round RT-PCR of the TCR CDR3 was HTBI. TCRdb reprocessed the multiplex PCR reads via MiXCR and lists one record per CDR3 protein. The sample yields about half a million distinct CDR3 sequences, approximately 25% seen once.

This TCR derives from a woman in her thirties with Graves' ophthalmopathy. The chain combines TRBV7-2 with TRBJ2-7; either TRBD1 or TRBD2 may fit D (5 bases each). Sequencing was performed on blood. The CDR3 protein is CASSLSWGSYEQYF. The CDR3 DNA follows: TGTGCCAGCAGCTTATCGTGGGGGTCCTACGAGCAGTACTTC.